Shown below are 5 T cell receptor beta chains from a single sample sequenced in a study of blood T cell repertoires in COVID-19. The method was immunoSEQ multiplex PCR; TCRdb's version includes in-frame clones alone and lacks a portion of them. Of roughly 280,000 clones detected, 85% to 95% appear once; the ten largest clones hold roughly 2.9%. What was sequenced was PBMCs or T cells enriched from blood (not recorded which). The source of these receptors is a man in his forties who had been exposed to COVID-19.

This sequence joins TRBV11-3 and TRBJ2-7; 7 bases line up with TRBD1. This CDR3 is 14 amino acids long. The V segment lost 8 bases and the J segment 3 bases; nucleotides outside the gene matches: 10. Germline lookup yields CDR1 SGHNT and CDR2 YENEEA. This CDR3 is CASSDVRQGYEQYF. The DNA for the CDR3 is TGTGCCAGCTCCGATGTCCGACAGGGCTACGAGCAGTACTTC.

The J gene is TRBJ2-1, the V gene TRBV2; D possibly corresponds to TRBD2 (6 bases). Trimming took off 4 bases at V and 1 base at J, with 11 bases between the two ends. This CDR3 has 15 residues. Germline V CDR1 and CDR2: SNHLY, FYNNEI. The CDR3 sequence: CASSVETSSYNEQFF. In DNA form, the CDR3 reads TGTGCCAGCAGTGTCGAGACTAGTTCCTACAATGAGCAGTTCTTC.

This rearrangement joins TRBV27 to TRBJ1-5, with a weak D call TRBD1 (5 bases). Trimming stripped 3 bases from V and 1 base from J, with 7 bases between. The CDR3 runs 14 residues. Per the germline V gene, CDR1 is MNHEY and CDR2 is SMNVEV (reference sequence). CDR3 DNA sequence: TGTGCCAGCAGTTTCAGGGTGAGCAATCAGCCCCAGCATTTT. This codes for CASSFRVSNQPQHF.

The chain uses TRBV5-4 and TRBJ2-7; 10 nucleotides match TRBD2. Germline loops: CDR1 SGHNT, CDR2 YYREEE (reference sequence). The CDR3 length is 18 residues. Germline trimming cut 0 bases from V and 2 bases from J; bases unmatched to any gene: 11. DNA for the CDR3: TGTGCCAGCAGCTTGGGTCTAGCGGGAGTTACACGGACCTACGAGCAGTACTTC. This gives the protein CASSLGLAGVTRTYEQYF.

A single count supports this clone. The chain combines TRBV4-3 with TRBJ1-6; 7 bases line up with TRBD1. This CDR3 is 14 amino acids long. V gave up 1 base and J gave up 14 bases; unmatched junction bases: 8. Germline assignment: CDR1 LGHNA and CDR2 YSLEER. The CDR3 protein is CASSQGAGGRSLHF. The DNA for the CDR3 is TGCGCCAGCAGCCAAGGGGCAGGGGGGCGATCCCTCCACTTT.